A single sample is the source of the 21 T cell receptor beta chains below, sequenced in a study of graft-versus-host responses after intestinal transplantation. Profiled with immunoSEQ multiplex PCR; TCRdb holds only in-frame clones, not every one. This sample has 20,000 to 25,000 clones; about 40% occur once, and the top ten carry under 0.8%. The sample in question was alloreactive CD4+ T cells from a mixed lymphocyte reaction culture, obtained before intestinal transplant. The subset was: CFSE-low proliferating T cells sorted from roughly 6-day pre-transplant mixed lymphocyte reaction (GvH or HvG direction). The receptors here all came from a human patient who received an intestinal transplant.

V gene TRBV11-3 combines with J gene TRBJ2-7, with TRBD1 matching over 8 bases. The germline gives CDR1 SGHNT, CDR2 YENEEA. The V segment lost 5 bases and the J segment 1 base; nucleotides outside the gene matches: 10. CDR3 size: 16 residues. The CDR3 DNA reads TGTGCCAGCAGCCGAACCGGGACAGGACTTTCCTACGAGCAGTACTTC. Amino acid sequence: CASSRTGTGLSYEQYF.

There are a few counts of this clone. This chain uses TRBV6-5 with TRBJ2-7, with D perhaps TRBD1 (5 bases). The germline CDR1 and CDR2 sequences are MNHEY and SVGAGI. V lost 8 bases to trimming and J lost 4 bases, with 15 bases between them. This CDR3 comprises 13 residues. The CDR3: CASFHEQGYEQYF. The CDR3 bases are TGTGCCAGCTTTCACGAGCAGGGTTACGAGCAGTACTTC.

V and J are TRBV5-1 and TRBJ1-1; D is uncertain. Looked up from germline, CDR1 is SGHRS and CDR2 is YFSETQ. The CDR3 runs to 14 residues. V lost 2 bases and J 1 base, leaving 9 bases between the germline ends. In nucleotides, the CDR3 is TGCGCCAGCAGCTTCTCCGGGGAGAACACTGAAGCTTTCTTT. Translation: CASSFSGENTEAFF.

The chain is built from TRBV7-3 and TRBJ2-2; tentative D call: TRBD2 (5 bases). Germline assignment: CDR1 SGHTA and CDR2 FQGTGA. Between the trimmed V and J ends, which lost 2 bases and 2 bases, there was a span of 12 bases. The CDR3 totals 16 residues. CDR3 amino acids: CASSLWAGANTGELFF. Written as DNA, the CDR3 is TGTGCCAGCAGCTTATGGGCGGGCGCTAACACCGGGGAGCTGTTTTTT.

This clone was counted only a few times. In DNA, the CDR3 is TGTGCCAGCAGCTCCGGGGGGCACTCCTACAATGAGCAGTTCTTC. Encoded protein: CASSSGGHSYNEQFF. V and J are TRBV7-3 and TRBJ2-1, with a weak D call TRBD2 (7 bases). V was pared by 4 bases and J by 0 bases, with 10 bases between. The V gene's germline CDR1 is SGHTA and CDR2 FQGTGA. This CDR3 has 15 residues.

This clone has more than one count but fewer than ten. V is TRBV4-2 and J is TRBJ2-7; the match to TRBD2 covers 11 bases. J was trimmed by 0 bases and V by 3 bases; bases with no gene match: 1. The CDR3 spans 15 residues. Per the germline V gene, CDR1 is LGHNA and CDR2 is YNFKEQ. As DNA, the CDR3 is TGTGCCAGCAGCCATGGGACTAGCGGCTCCTACGAGCAGTACTTC. It yields the protein CASSHGTSGSYEQYF.

The V gene is TRBV4-1, the J gene TRBJ1-5; D not resolved. The CDR3 is made up of 13 amino acids. V lost 0 bases, J lost 6 bases, and 6 bases lay in between. Germline CDR1 is MGHRA and CDR2 is YSYEKL. The CDR3 loop reads CASSQELAQPQHF. CDR3 bases: TGCGCCAGCAGCCAAGAATTGGCTCAGCCCCAGCATTTT.

This clone has more than one count but fewer than ten. This chain's CDR3 is CSVGHRNTEAFF. The CDR3 DNA reads TGCAGCGTTGGGCACAGGAACACTGAAGCTTTCTTT. The genes are TRBV29-1 and TRBJ1-1; D uncertain. The V and J ends lost 4 bases and 1 base respectively, with 7 bases between them. The CDR3 runs 12 residues. CDR1 and CDR2 from the germline V gene are SQVTM and ANQGSEA.

The CDR3 here is CASSQDISKWGRGSSYNEQFF. DNA of the CDR3: TGCGCCAGCAGCCAAGATATTTCCAAATGGGGGCGGGGGAGCTCCTACAATGAGCAGTTCTTC. The chain joins TRBV4-3 to TRBJ2-1, with a weak D call TRBD2 (7 bases). Germline V CDR1 and CDR2: LGHNA, YSLEER. This CDR3 comprises 21 residues. Trimming left V 0 bases short and J 0 bases short, with 24 bases between.

The chain couples TRBV6-5 to TRBJ1-2, with D possibly TRBD1 on 6 matching bases. Germline values: CDR1 MNHEY, CDR2 SVGAGI. The CDR3 has 16 amino acids. V was cut by 0 bases and J by 0 bases, with 11 bases left in between. CDR3 loop: CASSYSGGLANYGYTF. CDR3 DNA sequence: TGTGCCAGCAGTTACTCCGGGGGGCTAGCTAACTATGGCTACACCTTC.

V is TRBV7-2 and J is TRBJ2-7; D is ambiguous. Germline V gene sequence: CDR1 SGHTA, CDR2 FQGNSA. The CDR3 runs 13 residues. V lost 4 bases and J lost 0, with 7 bases in between. CDR3 amino acids: CASSSRSSYEQYF. In DNA form, the CDR3 reads TGTGCCAGCAGCTCAAGGAGCTCCTACGAGCAGTACTTC. Full variable domain (rest looked up from reference TRBV7-2 and TRBJ2-7): GAGVSQSPSNKVTEKGKDVELRCDPISGHTALYWYRQSLGQGLEFLIYFQGNSAPDKSGLPSDRFSAERTGGSVSTLTIQRTQQEDSAVYLCASSSRSSYEQYFGPGTRLTVT.

The chain combines TRBV6-1 with TRBJ2-3; the D is unclear. Germline CDR1 is MNHNS and CDR2 is SASEGT. This CDR3 has 15 amino acids. Trimming took 3 bases from V and 4 from J, leaving 14 bases between them. CDR3 DNA sequence: TGTGCCAGCAGTGAGGCCCTCACCCGGGCAGATACGCAGTATTTT. Translating it yields CASSEALTRADTQYF.

CDR3 bases: TGCGCCAGCAGCCGGCCTAGAGAGACCCAGTACTTC. It translates to CASSRPRETQYF. The chain combines TRBV5-1 with TRBJ2-5; D not certain. The CDR3 contains 12 residues. V was cut by 4 bases and J by 4 bases, with 8 bases left in between. Germline CDR1 and CDR2: SGHRS and YFSETQ.

The rearrangement uses TRBV7-2 and TRBJ1-6; tentatively, D is TRBD1 (6 bases). Trimming removed 1 base from V and 3 bases from J, with 16 bases in between. This CDR3 has 18 residues. The germline CDR1 and CDR2 sequences are SGHTA and FQGNSA. This CDR3 reads CASSLVSLGGLYNSPLHF. Written as DNA, the CDR3 is TGTGCCAGCAGCTTAGTGAGTTTGGGGGGGCTCTATAATTCACCCCTCCACTTT.

This clone was counted only a few times. V and J are TRBV28 and TRBJ1-6; D is undetermined. V lost 7 bases to trimming and J lost 0 bases, with 10 bases between them. Per the germline V gene, CDR1 is MDHEN and CDR2 is SYDVKM. The CDR3 length is 15 residues. The CDR3 reads CASTEAGSYNSPLHF. The CDR3 DNA sequence: TGTGCCAGCACCGAGGCGGGCTCCTATAATTCACCCCTCCACTTT.

The chain carries TRBV4-2 and TRBJ2-3, with D perhaps TRBD2 (7 bases). The V end was cut by 1 base, the J end by 4 bases, with 18 bases between. The germline V gene encodes CDR1 LGHNA and CDR2 YNFKEQ. The CDR3 covers 17 residues. CDR3 residues: CASSQGGGITPADTQYF. The CDR3 nucleotides are TGTGCCAGCAGCCAAGGGGGGGGCATCACCCCCGCAGATACGCAGTATTTT.

V is TRBV7-9 and J is TRBJ1-3, with TRBD1 matching 8 bases. J lost 3 bases, V lost 1 base, and 2 bases had no gene match. The CDR3 extends over 15 amino acids. The germline gives CDR1 SEHNR, CDR2 FQNEAQ (reference sequence). The CDR3 loop is CASSLEGQGGNTIYF. CDR3 bases: TGTGCCAGCAGCTTAGAAGGACAGGGTGGAAACACCATATATTTT. The variable domain in full, completed from reference TRBV7-9 and TRBJ1-3, reads DTGVSQNPRHKITKRGQNVTFRCDPISEHNRLYWYRQTLGQGPEFLTYFQNEAQLEKSRLLSDRFSAERPKGSFSTLEIQRTEQGDSAMYLCASSLEGQGGNTIYFGEGSWLTVV.

This clone was observed a few times. This chain uses TRBV27 with TRBJ2-1, with a possible D match to TRBD1 (5 bases). This CDR3 is 13 amino acids long. CDR1 is MNHEY and CDR2 is SMNVEV in the germline V gene (reference sequence). Between the trimmed V and J ends, which lost 6 bases and 2 bases, there was a span of 8 bases. The CDR3 nucleotides are TGTGCCAGCAGAACAGGCACCTACAATGAGCAGTTCTTC. Translation: CASRTGTYNEQFF.

This rearrangement joins TRBV5-4 to TRBJ2-1; the match to TRBD2 covers 9 bases. The CDR3 length is 15 residues. The V and J ends lost 0 bases and 5 bases, in that order; junction bases with no gene match: 3. CDR1 is SGHNT and CDR2 is YYREEE in the germline V gene (reference sequence). The CDR3 coding sequence is TGTGCCAGCAGCTTGGACCTAGCGGGGCACAATGAGCAGTTCTTC. Encoded protein: CASSLDLAGHNEQFF.

The rearrangement links TRBV9 to TRBJ2-1, with D hard to call. The CDR3 loop spans 11 amino acids. Trimming stripped 7 bases from V and 7 bases from J, with 9 bases between. Germline CDR1 SGDLS, CDR2 YYNGEE. CDR3 region: CASQSSNEQFF. As DNA, the CDR3 is TGTGCCAGCCAGTCCTCGAATGAGCAGTTCTTC.

V is TRBV29-1 and J is TRBJ1-2; unclear D gene. Germline CDR1 reads SQVTM; CDR2 reads ANQGSEA. The length of the CDR3 is 14 residues. The germline V and J ends were trimmed by 5 bases and 7 bases, with 20 bases remaining between them. The CDR3 DNA is TGCAGCGTTCGATTGGCGGCACATATCGGTGGCTACACCTTC. Its translation is CSVRLAAHIGGYTF.